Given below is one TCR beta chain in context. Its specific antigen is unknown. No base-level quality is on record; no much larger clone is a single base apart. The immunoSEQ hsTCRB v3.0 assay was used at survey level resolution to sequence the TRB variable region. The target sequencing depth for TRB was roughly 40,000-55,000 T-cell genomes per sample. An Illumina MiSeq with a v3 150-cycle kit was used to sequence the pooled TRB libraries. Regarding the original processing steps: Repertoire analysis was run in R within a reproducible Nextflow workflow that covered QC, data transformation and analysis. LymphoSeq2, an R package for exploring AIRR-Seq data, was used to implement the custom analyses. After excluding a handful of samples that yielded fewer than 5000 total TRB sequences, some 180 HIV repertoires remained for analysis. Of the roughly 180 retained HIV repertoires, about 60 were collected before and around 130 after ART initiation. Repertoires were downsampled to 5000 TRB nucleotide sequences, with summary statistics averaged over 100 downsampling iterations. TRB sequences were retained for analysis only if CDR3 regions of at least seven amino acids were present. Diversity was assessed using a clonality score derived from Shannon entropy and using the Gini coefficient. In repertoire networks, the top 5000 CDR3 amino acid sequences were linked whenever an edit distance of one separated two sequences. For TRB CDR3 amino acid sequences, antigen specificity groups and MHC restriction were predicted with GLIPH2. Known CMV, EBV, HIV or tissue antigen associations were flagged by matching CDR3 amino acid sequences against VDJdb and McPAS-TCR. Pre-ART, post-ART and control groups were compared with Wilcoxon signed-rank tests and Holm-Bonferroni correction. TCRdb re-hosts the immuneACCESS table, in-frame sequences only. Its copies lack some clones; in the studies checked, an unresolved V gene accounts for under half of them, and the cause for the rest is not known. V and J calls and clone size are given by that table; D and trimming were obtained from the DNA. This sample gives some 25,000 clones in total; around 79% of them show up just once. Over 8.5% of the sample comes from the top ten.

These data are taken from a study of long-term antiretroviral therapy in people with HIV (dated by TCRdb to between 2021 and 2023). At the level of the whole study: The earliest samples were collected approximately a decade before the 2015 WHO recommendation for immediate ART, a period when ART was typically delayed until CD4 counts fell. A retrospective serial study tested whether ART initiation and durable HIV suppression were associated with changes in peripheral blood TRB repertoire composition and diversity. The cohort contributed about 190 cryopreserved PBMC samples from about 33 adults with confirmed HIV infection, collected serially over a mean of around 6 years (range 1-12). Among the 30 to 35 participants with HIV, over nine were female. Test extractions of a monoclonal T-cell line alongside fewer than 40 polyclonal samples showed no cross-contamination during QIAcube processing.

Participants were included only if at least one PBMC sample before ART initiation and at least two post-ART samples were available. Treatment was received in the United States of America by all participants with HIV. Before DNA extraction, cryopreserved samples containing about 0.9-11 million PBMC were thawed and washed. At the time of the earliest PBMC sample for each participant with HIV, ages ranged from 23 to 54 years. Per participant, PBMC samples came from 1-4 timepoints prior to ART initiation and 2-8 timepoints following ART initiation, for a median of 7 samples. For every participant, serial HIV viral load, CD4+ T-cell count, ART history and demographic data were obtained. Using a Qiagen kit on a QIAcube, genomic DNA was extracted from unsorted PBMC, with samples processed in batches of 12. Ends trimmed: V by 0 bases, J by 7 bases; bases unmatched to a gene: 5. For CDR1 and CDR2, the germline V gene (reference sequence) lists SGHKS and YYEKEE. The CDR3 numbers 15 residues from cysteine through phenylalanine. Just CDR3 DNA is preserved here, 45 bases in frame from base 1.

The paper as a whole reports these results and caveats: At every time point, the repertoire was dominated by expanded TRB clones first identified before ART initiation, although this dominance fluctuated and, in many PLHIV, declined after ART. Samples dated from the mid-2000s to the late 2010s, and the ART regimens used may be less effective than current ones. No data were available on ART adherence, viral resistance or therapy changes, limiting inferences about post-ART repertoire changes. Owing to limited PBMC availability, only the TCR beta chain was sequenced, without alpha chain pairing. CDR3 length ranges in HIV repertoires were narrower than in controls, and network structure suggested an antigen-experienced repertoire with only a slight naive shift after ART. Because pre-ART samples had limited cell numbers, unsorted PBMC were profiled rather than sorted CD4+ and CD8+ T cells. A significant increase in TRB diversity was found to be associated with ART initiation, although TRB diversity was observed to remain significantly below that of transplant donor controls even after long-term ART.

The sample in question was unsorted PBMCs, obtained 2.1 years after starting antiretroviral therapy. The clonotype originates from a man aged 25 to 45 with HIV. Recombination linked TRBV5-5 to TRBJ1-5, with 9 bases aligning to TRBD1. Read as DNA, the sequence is TGTGCCAGCAGCTTGGGGACAGGGGATGGGCAGCCCCAGCATTTT. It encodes CASSLGTGDGQPQHF.